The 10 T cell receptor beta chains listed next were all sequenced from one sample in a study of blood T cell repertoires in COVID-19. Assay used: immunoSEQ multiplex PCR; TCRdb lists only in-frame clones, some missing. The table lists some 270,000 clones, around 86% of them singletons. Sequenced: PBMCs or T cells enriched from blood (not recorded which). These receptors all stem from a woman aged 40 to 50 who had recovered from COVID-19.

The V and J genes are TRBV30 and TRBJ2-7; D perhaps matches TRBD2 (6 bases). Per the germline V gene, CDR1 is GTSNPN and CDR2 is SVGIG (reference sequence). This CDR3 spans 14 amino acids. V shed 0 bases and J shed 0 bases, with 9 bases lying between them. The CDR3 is CAWSVGRSSYEQYF. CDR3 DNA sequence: TGTGCCTGGAGTGTCGGGAGAAGCTCCTACGAGCAGTACTTC.

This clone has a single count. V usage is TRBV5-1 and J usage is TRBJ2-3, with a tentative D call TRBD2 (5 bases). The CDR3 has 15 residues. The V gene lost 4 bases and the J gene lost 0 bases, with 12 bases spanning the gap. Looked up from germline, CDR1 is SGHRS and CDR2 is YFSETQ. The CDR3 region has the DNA TGCGCCAGCAGCGGAACTAGTGCTAGCACAGATACGCAGTATTTT. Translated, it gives CASSGTSASTDTQYF.

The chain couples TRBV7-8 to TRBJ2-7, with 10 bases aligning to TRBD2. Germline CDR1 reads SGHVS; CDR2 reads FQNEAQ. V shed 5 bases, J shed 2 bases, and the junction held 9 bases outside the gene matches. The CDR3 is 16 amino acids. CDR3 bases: TGTGCCAGCAGCCAGGAGACTAGCGGGCTACCCTACGAGCAGTACTTC. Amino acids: CASSQETSGLPYEQYF.

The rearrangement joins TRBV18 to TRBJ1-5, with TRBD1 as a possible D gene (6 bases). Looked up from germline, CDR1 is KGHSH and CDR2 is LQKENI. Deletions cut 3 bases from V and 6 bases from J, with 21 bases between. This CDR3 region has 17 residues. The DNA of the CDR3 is TGTGCCAGCTCACCGACACCGGGACACAAGTTATCTCAGCCCCAGCATTTT. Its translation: CASSPTPGHKLSQPQHF.

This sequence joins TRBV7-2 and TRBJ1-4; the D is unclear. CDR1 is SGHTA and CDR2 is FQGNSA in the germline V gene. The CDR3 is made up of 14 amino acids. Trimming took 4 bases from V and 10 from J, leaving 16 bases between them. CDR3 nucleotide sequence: TGTGCCAGCAGCTCCGGTCTATATGGTGGAAAACTGTTTTTT. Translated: CASSSGLYGGKLFF. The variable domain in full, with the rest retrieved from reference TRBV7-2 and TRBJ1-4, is GAGVSQSPSNKVTEKGKDVELRCDPISGHTALYWYRQSLGQGLEFLIYFQGNSAPDKSGLPSDRFSAERTGGSVSTLTIQRTQQEDSAVYLCASSSGLYGGKLFFGSGTQLSVL.

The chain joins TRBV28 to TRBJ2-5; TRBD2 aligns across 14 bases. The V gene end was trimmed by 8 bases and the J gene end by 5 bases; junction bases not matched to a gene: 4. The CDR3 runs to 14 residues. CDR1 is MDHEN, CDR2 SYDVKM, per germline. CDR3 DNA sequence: TGTGCCAGCTCGACTAGCGGGAGGGGGGAGACCCAGTACTTC. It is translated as CASSTSGRGETQYF.

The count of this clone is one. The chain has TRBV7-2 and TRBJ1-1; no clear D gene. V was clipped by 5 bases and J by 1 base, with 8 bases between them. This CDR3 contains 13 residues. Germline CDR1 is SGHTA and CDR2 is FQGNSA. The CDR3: CASSTTRNTEAFF. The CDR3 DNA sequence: TGTGCCAGCAGCACTACACGGAACACTGAAGCTTTCTTT. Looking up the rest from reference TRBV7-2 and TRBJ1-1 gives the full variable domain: GAGVSQSPSNKVTEKGKDVELRCDPISGHTALYWYRQSLGQGLEFLIYFQGNSAPDKSGLPSDRFSAERTGGSVSTLTIQRTQQEDSAVYLCASSTTRNTEAFFGQGTRLTVV.

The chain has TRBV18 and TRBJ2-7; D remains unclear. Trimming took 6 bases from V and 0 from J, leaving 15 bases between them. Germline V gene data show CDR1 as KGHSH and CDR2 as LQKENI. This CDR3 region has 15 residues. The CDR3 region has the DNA TGTGCCAGCTCGCCCGAGGCTCAGAGCTCCTACGAGCAGTACTTC. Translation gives CASSPEAQSSYEQYF.

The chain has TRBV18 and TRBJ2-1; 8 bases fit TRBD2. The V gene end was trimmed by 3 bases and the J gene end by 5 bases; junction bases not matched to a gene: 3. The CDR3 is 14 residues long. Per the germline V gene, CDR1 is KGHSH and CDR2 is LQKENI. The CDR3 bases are TGTGCCAGCTCACCGTCGACTAGCGACAATGAGCAGTTCTTC. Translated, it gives CASSPSTSDNEQFF.

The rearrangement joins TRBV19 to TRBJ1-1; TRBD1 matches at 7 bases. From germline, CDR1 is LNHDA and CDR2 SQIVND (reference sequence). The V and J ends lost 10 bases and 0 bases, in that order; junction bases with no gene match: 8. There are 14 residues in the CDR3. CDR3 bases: TGTGCCACCTCCCCGACAGGGCTGAACACTGAAGCTTTCTTT. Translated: CATSPTGLNTEAFF.